This T cell receptor (beta chain) was recovered during a study of cytotoxic CD8 clonotypes in ibrutinib-treated CLL. About the study: Responses comprised some 24 partial and 2 complete; at median approximately six years, roughly 15 remained remitted and about 12 progressed. Samples averaged 255,043 productive templates and just under 95,000 productive rearrangements. General study findings and limits: Once treatment began, public clonotypes, which were uncommon, contracted or stayed stable. Clonality rose at ibrutinib response and fell back toward baseline at progression.

The CDR3 runs to 13 residues. Germline values: CDR1 SEHNR, CDR2 FQNEAQ (reference sequence). The V end lost 5 bases, the J end lost 9 bases, and 13 bases lay between the germline ends. In the case of this clone: Its cognate antigen is unknown.

Sequencing used immunoSEQ multiplex PCR; TCRdb keeps in-frame clones, though not all of them. Found here are hundreds of thousands of clones, roughly 74% of them singletons; the top ten hold over 15%. Here the sequenced sample was PBMCs, taken after 24 months of ibrutinib treatment. The clonotype originates from a human donor with chronic lymphocytic leukemia. The chain has TRBV7-9 and TRBJ2-2; D uncertain. CDR3 sequence (DNA): TGTGCCAGCAGCCCCCCCGTGGCGTGGGAGCTGTTTTTT. This codes for CASSPPVAWELFF.